Listed below are T cell receptor beta chains from one sample, sequenced in a study of cytomegalovirus exposure and HLA in healthy donors. Method: immunoSEQ multiplex PCR; TCRdb's copy keeps in-frame clones and lacks some. The sample yields roughly 150,000 clones, around 84% seen once. Sequenced: PBMCs. These receptors came from a man aged 25-40 years in good health and CMV-seropositive. The CDR3 runs from the conserved cysteine through the conserved F or W. The D gene is left open where the match is weak. Some rows mark clone size as missing; the rest say once, few, many or name a class of expanded clone.

size	V	J	D	CDR3	DNA
NA	TRBV7-3	TRBJ2-2	NA	CASSPGTITGELFF	TGTGCCAGCAGCCCCGGGACAATCACCGGGGAGCTGTTTTTT
NA	TRBV7-2	TRBJ1-5	TRBD1	CASSSSRDRAQPQHF	TGTGCCAGCAGCTCTTCCCGGGACAGGGCTCAGCCCCAGCATTTT
NA	TRBV10-3	TRBJ2-1	TRBD1	CAISESTGVALGGNEQFF	TGTGCCATCAGTGAGTCAACAGGGGTTGCCCTAGGGGGCAATGAGCAGTTCTTC
NA	TRBV2	TRBJ2-4	NA	CASSDGERVAKNIQYF	TGTGCCAGCAGTGATGGCGAGCGAGTAGCCAAAAACATTCAGTACTTC
NA	TRBV20-1	TRBJ1-2	NA	CSAAGNGYTF	TGCAGTGCTGCAGGGAATGGCTACACCTTC
NA	TRBV2	TRBJ1-2	TRBD1	CASSGPTGGYGYTF	TGTGCCAGCAGCGGTCCGACAGGGGGCTATGGCTACACCTTC
NA	TRBV18	TRBJ2-7	TRBD2	CASSPPSGVSYEQYF	TGTGCCAGCTCACCACCTAGCGGGGTCTCCTACGAGCAGTACTTC
NA	TRBV19	TRBJ1-5	NA	CASSIGRGVNQPQHF	TGTGCCAGTAGTATAGGCAGGGGAGTAAATCAGCCCCAGCATTTT
NA	TRBV6-5	TRBJ1-2	TRBD1	CASSYQRQGDGYTF	TGTGCCAGCAGTTACCAAAGACAGGGTGATGGCTACACCTTC
few	TRBV5-8	TRBJ1-5	NA	CASSLRQPRQPQHF	TGTGCCAGCAGCCTACGACAGCCCCGTCAGCCCCAGCATTTT
NA	TRBV2	TRBJ2-3	NA	CASRVGGGGGPDTQYF	TGTGCCAGCAGGGTTGGTGGCGGAGGGGGCCCAGATACGCAGTATTTT
NA	TRBV19	TRBJ2-2	NA	CASINRDTGELFF	TGTGCCAGTATTAACCGAGACACCGGGGAGCTGTTTTTT
NA	TRBV2	TRBJ2-7	TRBD1	CASSRDRSDYEQYF	TGTGCCAGCAGCCGGGACAGGTCCGACTACGAGCAGTACTTC
NA	TRBV5-6	TRBJ1-1	NA	CASSLVLDSPYTEAFF	TGTGCCAGCAGCTTGGTACTGGACAGCCCTTACACTGAAGCTTTCTTT
NA	TRBV2	TRBJ1-1	NA	CAGGGGTEAFF	TGTGCCGGTGGGGGCGGAACTGAAGCTTTCTTT
NA	TRBV7-2	TRBJ2-3	TRBD1	CASSTGQSYSTDTQYF	TGTGCCAGCAGCACGGGACAGAGCTATAGCACAGATACGCAGTATTTT
NA	TRBV5-1	TRBJ2-2	TRBD2	CASSGSSGSSGELFF	TGCGCCAGCAGCGGGTCTAGCGGGAGTTCTGGGGAGCTGTTTTTT
NA	TRBV5-1	TRBJ2-5	TRBD2	CASSLIAGGETQYF	TGCGCCAGCAGCCTCATAGCGGGCGGGGAGACCCAGTACTTC
NA	TRBV11-2	TRBJ2-2	NA	CASSLEHRVGELFF	TGTGCCAGCAGCTTAGAGCACAGGGTTGGGGAGCTGTTTTTT
NA	TRBV5-6	TRBJ2-7	TRBD1	CASSFPGQGYEQYF	TGTGCCAGCAGCTTCCCGGGACAGGGCTACGAGCAGTACTTC
NA	TRBV7-3	TRBJ1-2	NA	CASSVDRNYGYTF	TGTGCCAGCAGCGTGGACAGAAACTATGGCTACACCTTC
once	TRBV7-9	TRBJ1-2	NA	CATRTGVYGYTF	TGTGCCACACGGACGGGGGTCTATGGCTACACCTTC
NA	TRBV6-5	TRBJ2-2	NA	CASSYASGTYTGELFF	TGTGCCAGCAGTTATGCCTCCGGGACATACACCGGGGAGCTGTTTTTT
NA	TRBV11-2	TRBJ2-3	NA	CASSPVAPGTRPRDTQYF	TGTGCCAGCAGCCCAGTTGCCCCTGGTACGCGACCTAGGGATACGCAGTATTTT
NA	TRBV4-1	TRBJ2-5	NA	CASSRREIQETQYF	TGCGCCAGCAGCCGTCGGGAGATCCAAGAGACCCAGTACTTC
NA	TRBV7-2	TRBJ1-1	TRBD1	CASRGQGGVNSEAFF	TGTGCCAGCAGGGGACAGGGGGGCGTGAACAGTGAAGCTTTCTTT
NA	TRBV10-3	TRBJ2-1	TRBD2	CAIRLAGGNEQFF	TGTGCCATCAGACTAGCGGGAGGGAATGAGCAGTTCTTC
NA	TRBV7-3	TRBJ1-1	TRBD1	CASSPGGQGNTEAFF	TGTGCCAGCAGCCCTGGGGGACAGGGCAACACTGAAGCTTTCTTT
NA	TRBV19	TRBJ2-1	NA	CASSIGVGTPWLNEQFF	TGTGCCAGTAGTATAGGAGTCGGGACTCCATGGTTGAATGAGCAGTTCTTC
NA	TRBV18	TRBJ2-7	TRBD1	CASSPPDRGPSYEQYF	TGTGCCAGCTCACCACCGGACAGGGGACCTTCCTACGAGCAGTACTTC
NA	TRBV19	TRBJ1-3	NA	CASTRRQATSGNTIYF	TGTGCCAGTACCCGTCGCCAAGCCACCTCTGGAAACACCATATATTTT
NA	TRBV9	TRBJ2-3	TRBD2	CASSRTSGTDTQYF	TGTGCCAGCTCCCGGACTAGCGGCACAGATACGCAGTATTTT
NA	TRBV7-9	TRBJ1-4	TRBD1	CASSDRATGAGDEKLFF	TGTGCCAGCAGCGACCGGGCGACAGGGGCAGGGGATGAAAAACTGTTTTTT
NA	TRBV7-2	TRBJ2-3	NA	CASSPRRGSTDTQYF	TGTGCCAGCAGCCCAAGGAGGGGATCCACAGATACGCAGTATTTT
NA	TRBV5-4	TRBJ1-3	NA	CASSLGSGGAGNTIYF	TGTGCCAGCAGCTTGGGGTCAGGCGGGGCTGGAAACACCATATATTTT
once	TRBV18	TRBJ2-5	TRBD1	CASSPTGGVRETQYF	TGTGCCAGCTCACCGACAGGGGGAGTTAGGGAGACCCAGTACTTC
NA	TRBV29-1	TRBJ2-1	TRBD2	CSASRSGRAGEQFF	TGCAGCGCTTCCCGGAGCGGGAGGGCCGGGGAGCAGTTCTTC
once	TRBV7-9	TRBJ2-7	TRBD2	CASSDDLGVASGNSYEQYF	TGTGCCAGCAGCGATGACCTAGGGGTGGCTAGCGGGAACTCCTACGAGCAGTACTTC
NA	TRBV19	TRBJ1-6	TRBD1	CASSARGLNSPLHF	TGTGCCAGTAGCGCCAGGGGGCTGAATTCACCCCTCCACTTT
NA	TRBV2	TRBJ1-1	NA	CASSNGVLKMEAFF	TGTGCCAGCAGTAACGGGGTTCTAAAAATGGAAGCTTTCTTT
NA	TRBV5-6	TRBJ2-1	TRBD2	CASSLSSGTISYNEQFF	TGTGCCAGCAGCTTAAGTAGCGGGACCATCTCCTACAATGAGCAGTTCTTC